Shown below are 30 T cell receptor beta chains from a single sample sequenced in a study of blood T cells in healthy people across ages (dated by TCRdb to about 2015). Library prep was done by 5' RACE. TCRdb shows the sequencer as Illumina HiSeq 2500. A second about 6 to 11 cycle PCR used a sample-barcoded 5' primer and a J-beta primer mix. In-frame beta chains were kept once TCRdb had trimmed the public reads at Q25 with fastp and called clones with MiXCR. Every entry covers one CDR3 protein and lists the most common genes and DNA from its rows. For this sample the table gives around 1.5 million distinct CDR3 sequences, of which roughly a third were detected only once. The ten largest clones capture roughly 10% of the sample. The sample taken for sequencing was blood. These receptors came from a woman aged 25 to 39 in good health.

This clonotype has a handful of counts. V gene TRBV6-5 combines with J gene TRBJ1-1, with D maybe TRBD1 (6 bases). This CDR3 has 14 residues. V was pared by 2 bases and J by 4 bases, with 11 bases between. The germline V gene encodes CDR1 MNHEY and CDR2 SVGAGI. For the CDR3, the DNA is TGTGCCAGCAGTTACGGGCAGGGGAGCACTGAAGCTTTCTTT. Its translation is CASSYGQGSTEAFF.

This chain joins TRBV5-1 and TRBJ2-3, with 11 bases lining up with TRBD2. Trimming cost V 7 bases and J 2 bases; bases outside gene matches: 3. This CDR3 comprises 14 residues. Germline V gene sequence: CDR1 SGHRS, CDR2 YFSETQ. CDR3 DNA: TGCGCCAGCCGACTAGCGGGGTTCACAGATACGCAGTATTTT. Translation: CASRLAGFTDTQYF.

The chain is built from TRBV5-1 and TRBJ2-6; D unclear. This CDR3 comprises 15 residues. From germline, CDR1 is SGHRS and CDR2 YFSETQ. Trimming pared 7 bases from V and 2 bases from J, leaving 13 bases between. This CDR3 reads CASGPFEPGANVLTF. Written as DNA, the CDR3 is TGCGCCAGCGGGCCCTTTGAGCCTGGGGCCAACGTCCTGACTTTC.

This clonotype was recorded a few times. The chain couples TRBV27 to TRBJ2-7; TRBD2 is a possible D gene (7 bases). CDR1 MNHEY and CDR2 SMNVEV come from the germline V gene (reference sequence). Trimming removed 5 bases from V and 1 base from J, with 18 bases in between. The CDR3 is made up of 16 amino acids. The CDR3 DNA sequence: TGTGCCAGCAGTCCCCCGGGGGGCCGACTTTCCTACGAGCAGTACTTC. Its protein product is CASSPPGGRLSYEQYF.

This chain links TRBV4-1 with TRBJ2-5; TRBD2 matches 8 bases. This CDR3 is 15 amino acids long. Trimming cost V 4 bases and J 4 bases; bases outside gene matches: 8. Germline V gene data show CDR1 as MGHRA and CDR2 as YSYEKL. CDR3 residues: CASSRDGLAGETQYF. CDR3 nucleotides: TGCGCCAGCAGCCGGGACGGACTAGCCGGAGAGACCCAGTACTTC.

The sample holds a few counts of this clonotype. This sequence joins TRBV12-3 or TRBV12-4 and TRBJ2-1; D perhaps matches TRBD2 (6 bases). The CDR3 has 14 amino acids. V dropped 8 bases and J dropped 2 bases, with 13 bases sitting between them. CDR3 sequence: CASGTSGPYNEQFF. The DNA for the CDR3 is TGTGCCAGCGGAACCAGCGGGCCCTACAATGAGCAGTTCTTC.

The DNA of the CDR3 is TGTGCCAGCAGCCAAGATAAGCGAGTCGGAGAGACCCAGTACTTC. The encoded protein is CASSQDKRVGETQYF. The chain uses TRBV14 and TRBJ2-5, with D unresolved. Trimming took 0 bases from V and 4 from J, leaving 12 bases between them. Germline V gives CDR1 SGHDN, CDR2 FVKESK. CDR3 length: 15 residues.

The chain combines TRBV7-9 with TRBJ2-7; a possible D gene is TRBD1 (5 bases). Trimming removed 0 bases from V and 12 bases from J, with 18 bases in between. CDR3 length equals 14 residues. The germline V gene encodes CDR1 SEHNR and CDR2 FQNEAQ (reference sequence). In DNA, the CDR3 is TGTGCCAGCAGCTTAGCGTACAGGCGAGAGACCCGGTACTTC. It translates to CASSLAYRRETRYF.

This clonotype came up many times. The chain links TRBV4-2 to TRBJ1-1; a possible D gene is TRBD1 (5 bases). This CDR3 has 14 residues. Trimming took off 3 bases at V and 0 bases at J, with 8 bases between the two ends. Germline CDR1 and CDR2: LGHNA and YNFKEQ. The CDR3 protein is CASSQGRMNTEAFF. CDR3 DNA sequence: TGTGCCAGCAGCCAGGGACGAATGAACACTGAAGCTTTCTTT.

This rearrangement joins TRBV6-5 to TRBJ1-2; D unclear. Trimming removed 6 bases from V and 5 bases from J, with 19 bases in between. The CDR3 has 15 residues. CDR1 is MNHEY, CDR2 SVGAGI, per germline. The CDR3 here is CASSTIAGDTYGYTF. The CDR3 DNA sequence: TGTGCCAGCAGCACCATAGCCGGGGATACGTATGGCTACACCTTC.

This clonotype was seen a handful of times. The DNA of the CDR3 is TGTGCCAGCACCCCGGACAGGGGGGGTGGCTACACCTTC. Translation gives CASTPDRGGGYTF. This chain links TRBV6-6 with TRBJ1-2, with 10 bases lining up with TRBD1. The CDR3 runs to 13 residues. Germline CDR1 is MNHNY and CDR2 is SVGAGI (reference sequence). V lost 7 bases, J lost 7 bases, and 6 bases stayed unmatched.

The table lists this clonotype with a few counts. This chain connects TRBV19 to TRBJ1-2; possible D gene TRBD1, 6 bases. This CDR3 contains 14 residues. The V gene's germline CDR1 is LNHDA and CDR2 SQIVND (reference sequence). Trimming took 7 bases from V and 4 from J, leaving 16 bases between them. In nucleotides, the CDR3 is TGTGCCAGTACCCCTAGGACAGCCCTCTATGGCTACACCTTC. The encoded protein is CASTPRTALYGYTF.

Notes on this clonotype: Germline and junction disagree at one end, which may indicate a read error. The chain employs TRBV5-1 and TRBJ2-1; unclear D gene. Per germline, CDR1 SGHRS and CDR2 YFSETQ. CDR3 size: 15 residues. This CDR3 reads CASSLAMVEIYEQFF. In nucleotides, the CDR3 is TGCGCCAGCAGTTTGGCGATGGTAGAAATCTATGAGCAGTTCTTC. Full variable domain (remainder filled in from reference TRBV5-1 and TRBJ2-1): KAGVTQTPRYLIKTRGQQVTLSCSPISGHRSVSWYQQTPGQGLQFLFEYFSETQRNKGNFPGRFSGRQFSNSRSEMNVSTLELGDSALYLCASSLAMVEIYEQFFGPGTRLTVL.

V gene TRBV4-2 combines with J gene TRBJ2-5, with D perhaps TRBD1 (5 bases). Matching the DNA end better, TRBJ2-7 makes the J call doubtful. Germline V gene data show CDR1 as LGHNA and CDR2 as YNFKEQ. CDR3 size: 16 residues. The CDR3 sequence: CASSPGPPQGSYEQYF. The CDR3 DNA reads as TGTGCCAGCAGCCCCGGTCCGCCGCAGGGATCCTACGAGCAGTACTTC.

The chain joins TRBV9 to TRBJ2-3, with 7 bases that match TRBD1. V dropped 4 bases and J dropped 2; count of bases not matched to a gene: 10. Germline CDR1 is SGDLS and CDR2 is YYNGEE. This CDR3 has 16 amino acids. This CDR3 is CASSSPGQKYTDTQYF. CDR3 DNA: TGTGCCAGCAGCTCTCCGGGACAGAAGTACACAGATACGCAGTATTTT. Full variable domain (remainder filled in from reference TRBV9 and TRBJ2-3): DSGVTQTPKHLITATGQRVTLRCSPRSGDLSVYWYQQSLDQGLQFLIQYYNGEERAKGNILERFSAQQFPDLHSELNLSSLELGDSALYFCASSSPGQKYTDTQYFGPGTRLTVL.

For the CDR3, the DNA is TGTGCCAGCGGCGCGAACAGGGGGCTGGGCTATGGCTACACCTTC. It codes for CASGANRGLGYGYTF. The chain links TRBV9 to TRBJ1-2, with 9 bases matching TRBD1. The CDR3 contains 15 residues. Germline V CDR1 and CDR2: SGDLS, YYNGEE. J gave up 4 bases and V 7 bases, and 11 bases lay outside the gene matches. Filled out from reference TRBV9 and TRBJ1-2, the complete variable domain reads DSGVTQTPKHLITATGQRVTLRCSPRSGDLSVYWYQQSLDQGLQFLIQYYNGEERAKGNILERFSAQQFPDLHSELNLSSLELGDSALYFCASGANRGLGYGYTFGSGTRLTVV.

The J gene is TRBJ2-3, the V gene TRBV7-9, with a possible D match to TRBD2 (7 bases). From germline, CDR1 is SEHNR and CDR2 FQNEAQ (reference sequence). The CDR3 length is 17 residues. Trimming pared 4 bases from V and 2 bases from J, leaving 19 bases between. CDR3: CASSSSKGGANTDTQYF. Written as DNA, the CDR3 is TGTGCCAGCAGCTCGAGTAAAGGGGGGGCGAACACAGATACGCAGTATTTT. The entire variable domain, with the rest obtained from reference TRBV7-9 and TRBJ2-3, is as follows: DTGVSQNPRHKITKRGQNVTFRCDPISEHNRLYWYRQTLGQGPEFLTYFQNEAQLEKSRLLSDRFSAERPKGSFSTLEIQRTEQGDSAMYLCASSSSKGGANTDTQYFGPGTRLTVL.

The J gene is TRBJ2-5, the V gene TRBV27; perhaps TRBD1 as D (6 bases). Germline V gene lookup returns CDR1 MNHEY and CDR2 SMNVEV (reference sequence). Trimming stripped 7 bases from V and 6 bases from J, with 15 bases between. The CDR3 is made up of 13 amino acids. The CDR3 is CASTPAGEKTQYF. DNA for the CDR3: TGTGCCAGCACCCCTGCAGGGGAGAAGACCCAGTACTTC.

This clonotype was picked up a small number of times. The chain combines TRBV20-1 with TRBJ1-2; no reliable D call. This CDR3 contains 17 residues. V was clipped by 7 bases and J by 0 bases, with 24 bases between them. The germline V gene encodes CDR1 DFQATT and CDR2 SNEGSKA (reference sequence). CDR3 loop: CSVSTPEPRNSNYGYTF. The CDR3 nucleotides read TGCAGTGTCTCAACTCCGGAACCCAGAAACTCTAACTATGGCTACACCTTC.

The V gene is TRBV6-2 or TRBV6-3, the J gene TRBJ1-2; no reliable D call. V was pared by 10 bases and J by 2 bases, with 26 bases between. The CDR3 covers 17 residues. Germline CDR1 and CDR2: MNHEY and SVGEGT. The CDR3 spells CATTSLLAATRNYGYTF. In nucleotides, the CDR3 is TGTGCCACGACATCTCTCCTGGCAGCTACAAGAAACTATGGCTACACCTTC.

Only a few counts were recorded for this clonotype. V and J are TRBV5-1 and TRBJ2-7; 8 positions match TRBD2. The V segment lost 0 bases and the J segment 1 base; nucleotides outside the gene matches: 6. CDR3 length equals 16 residues. CDR1 and CDR2 from the germline V gene are SGHRS and YFSETQ. The chain's CDR3 is CASSLDDSGASYEQYF. The CDR3, as DNA: TGCGCCAGCAGCTTGGATGATAGCGGGGCGTCCTACGAGCAGTACTTC.

This clonotype was picked up a small number of times. V usage is TRBV7-3 and J usage is TRBJ2-7; D not resolved. The CDR3 extends over 13 amino acids. Deletions cut 5 bases from V and 3 bases from J, with 11 bases between. In germline, CDR1 is SGHTA, CDR2 FQGTGA. CDR3 nucleotides: TGTGCCAGCAGCGCACTCCCCCTCTACGAGCAGTACTTC. Translating it yields CASSALPLYEQYF.

This clonotype was picked up many times. This chain connects TRBV29-1 to TRBJ2-7, with D unclear. V shed 3 bases and J shed 4 bases, with 7 bases lying between them. The CDR3 contains 11 residues. Germline V gene lookup returns CDR1 SQVTM and CDR2 ANQGSEA. CDR3 in DNA: TGCAGCGTTGATTTCGGGTACGAGCAGTACTTC. Translated, it gives CSVDFGYEQYF.

This chain uses TRBV20-1 with TRBJ2-1; TRBD2 aligns across 9 bases. The germline gives CDR1 DFQATT, CDR2 SNEGSKA (reference sequence). This CDR3 is 14 amino acids long. V gave up 3 bases and J gave up 10 bases; unmatched junction bases: 10. The CDR3 DNA reads as TGCAGTGCTAGGGGCCCTAGCGGGGCGGACGAGCAGTTCTTC. Translation gives CSARGPSGADEQFF.

V and J are TRBV7-2 and TRBJ2-1, with TRBD2 matching over 10 bases. Germline V CDR1 and CDR2: SGHTA, FQGNSA. V lost 1 base and J lost 3; bases outside the gene matches: 3. The CDR3 sequence is 16 residues long. The CDR3 here is CASSLDGLADYNEQFF. The CDR3 bases are TGTGCCAGCAGCTTAGATGGACTAGCGGACTACAATGAGCAGTTCTTC.

This chain joins TRBV3-1 and TRBJ2-1; 12 nucleotides align to TRBD1. Unmatched junction bases numbered 7, after V lost 7 bases and J lost 6 bases. Germline V gives CDR1 LGHDT, CDR2 YNNKEL (reference sequence). The CDR3 is made up of 15 amino acids. The CDR3 here is CASNPGQGASNEQFF. The CDR3, as DNA: TGTGCCAGCAACCCGGGACAGGGGGCGTCCAATGAGCAGTTCTTC.

The chain has TRBV21-1 and TRBJ2-7. TRBV21-1 is recorded as a pseudogene. CDR3 length equals 11 residues. The CDR3 region is CASPSSYEQYF. The DNA for the CDR3 is TGTGCCAGCCCGTCCTCCTACGAGCAGTACTTC.

This rearrangement joins TRBV10-2 to TRBJ2-7; 11 nucleotides match TRBD1. Per the germline V gene, CDR1 is WSHSY and CDR2 is SAAADI. After removal of 6 bases from V and 6 bases from J, the junction contained 4 bases not matched to a gene. The CDR3 has 13 residues. CDR3 coding DNA: TGCGCCAGCAGGGCCGGGACAGGGGGCGAGCAGTACTTC. This sequence encodes CASRAGTGGEQYF.

Many counts were recorded for this clonotype. The V gene is TRBV7-2, the J gene TRBJ1-2; the D gene is possibly TRBD1 (5 bases). The CDR3 covers 15 residues. CDR1 and CDR2 from the germline V gene are SGHTA and FQGNSA. Between the trimmed V and J ends, which lost 1 base and 0 bases, there was a span of 9 bases. As DNA, the CDR3 is TGTGCCAGCAGCTTAGACGGGACCTCTAACTATGGCTACACCTTC. Residues: CASSLDGTSNYGYTF.

CDR3 sequence (DNA): TGCGCCAGCAGCTTATTAAGCCGGGAAGGGCAAATGAACACTGAAGCTTTCTTT. Translating gives CASSLLSREGQMNTEAFF. The rearrangement joins TRBV5-1 to TRBJ1-1; D call uncertain. Germline-derived CDR1 and CDR2 are SGHRS and YFSETQ. The CDR3 runs 18 residues. Trimming pared 2 bases from V and 0 bases from J, leaving 20 bases between.